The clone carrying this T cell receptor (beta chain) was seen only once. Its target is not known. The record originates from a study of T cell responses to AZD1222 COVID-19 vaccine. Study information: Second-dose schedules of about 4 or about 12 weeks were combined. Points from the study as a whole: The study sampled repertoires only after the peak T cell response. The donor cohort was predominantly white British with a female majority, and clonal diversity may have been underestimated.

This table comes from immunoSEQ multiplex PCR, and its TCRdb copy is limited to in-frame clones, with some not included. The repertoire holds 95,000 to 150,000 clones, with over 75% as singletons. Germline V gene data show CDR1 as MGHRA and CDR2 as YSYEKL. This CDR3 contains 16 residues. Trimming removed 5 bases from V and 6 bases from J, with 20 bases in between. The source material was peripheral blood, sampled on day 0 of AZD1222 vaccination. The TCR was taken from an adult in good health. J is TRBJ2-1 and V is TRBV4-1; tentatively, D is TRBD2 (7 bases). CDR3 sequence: CASSNRAKGGVNEQFF. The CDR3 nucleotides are TGCGCCAGCAGCAACCGAGCCAAGGGGGGGGTCAATGAGCAGTTCTTC.